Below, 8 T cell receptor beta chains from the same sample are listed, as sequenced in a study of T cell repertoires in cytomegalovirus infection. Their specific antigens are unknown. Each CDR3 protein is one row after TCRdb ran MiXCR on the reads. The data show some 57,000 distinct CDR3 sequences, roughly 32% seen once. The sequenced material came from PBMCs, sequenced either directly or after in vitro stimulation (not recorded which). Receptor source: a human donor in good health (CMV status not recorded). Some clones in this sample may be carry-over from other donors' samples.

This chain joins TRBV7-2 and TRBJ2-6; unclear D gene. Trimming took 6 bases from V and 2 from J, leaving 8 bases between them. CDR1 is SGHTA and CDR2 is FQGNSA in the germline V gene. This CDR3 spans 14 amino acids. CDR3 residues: CASSSEPGANVLTF. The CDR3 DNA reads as TGTGCCAGCAGTTCGGAACCTGGGGCCAACGTCCTGACTTTC.

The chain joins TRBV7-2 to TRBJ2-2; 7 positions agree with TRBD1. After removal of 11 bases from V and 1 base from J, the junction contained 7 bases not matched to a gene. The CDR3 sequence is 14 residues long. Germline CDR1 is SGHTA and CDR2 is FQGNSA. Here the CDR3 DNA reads TGTGCCGAGGGGGCGTTCGGGAACACCGGGGAGCTGTTTTTT. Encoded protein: CAEGAFGNTGELFF.

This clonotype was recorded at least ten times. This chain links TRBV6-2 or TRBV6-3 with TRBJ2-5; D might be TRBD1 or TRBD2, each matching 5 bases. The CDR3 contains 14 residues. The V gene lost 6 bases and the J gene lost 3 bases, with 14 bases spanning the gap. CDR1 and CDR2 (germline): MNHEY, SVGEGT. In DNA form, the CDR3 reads TGTGCCAGCAGCACCGGGACGGCGAAAGAGACCCAGTACTTC. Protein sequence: CASSTGTAKETQYF.

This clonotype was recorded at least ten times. CDR3 nucleotide sequence: TGTGCCATCAGTGCATCCGTCGACGACTACTACAATGAGCAGTTCTTC. Its protein is CAISASVDDYYNEQFF. The chain combines TRBV10-3 with TRBJ2-1; D is perhaps TRBD2 (5 bases). The ends were cut back, 4 bases at V and 3 bases at J, with 16 bases in the middle. The CDR3 runs to 16 residues. Germline lookup yields CDR1 ENHRY and CDR2 SYGVKD.

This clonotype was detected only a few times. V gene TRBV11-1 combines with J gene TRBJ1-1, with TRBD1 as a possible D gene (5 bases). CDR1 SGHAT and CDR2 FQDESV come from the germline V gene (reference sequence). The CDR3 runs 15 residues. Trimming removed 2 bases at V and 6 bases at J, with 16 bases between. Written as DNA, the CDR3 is TGTGCCAGCAGCTTAAGGCTGATATGGGGCGCTGAAGCTTTCTTT. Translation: CASSLRLIWGAEAFF.

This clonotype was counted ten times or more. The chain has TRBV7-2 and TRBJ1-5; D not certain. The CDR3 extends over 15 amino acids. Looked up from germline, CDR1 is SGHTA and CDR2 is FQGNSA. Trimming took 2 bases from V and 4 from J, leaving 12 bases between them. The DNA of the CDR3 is TGTGCCAGCAGCTTAAGTTCGGTAGCAAATCAGCCCCAGCATTTT. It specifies CASSLSSVANQPQHF. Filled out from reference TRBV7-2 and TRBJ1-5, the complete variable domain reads GAGVSQSPSNKVTEKGKDVELRCDPISGHTALYWYRQSLGQGLEFLIYFQGNSAPDKSGLPSDRFSAERTGGSVSTLTIQRTQQEDSAVYLCASSLSSVANQPQHFGDGTRLSIL.

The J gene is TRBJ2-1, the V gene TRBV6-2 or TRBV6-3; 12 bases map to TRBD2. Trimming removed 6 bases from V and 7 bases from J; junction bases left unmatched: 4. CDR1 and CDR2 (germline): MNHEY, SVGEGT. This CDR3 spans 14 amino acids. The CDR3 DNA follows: TGTGCCAGCAGGACTAGCGGGAGTGGAAATGAGCAGTTCTTC. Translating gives CASRTSGSGNEQFF.

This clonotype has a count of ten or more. Here the CDR3 DNA reads TGTGCCAGCAGCTTATGGAGAGCGGGAGGTTACAATGAGCAGTTCTTC. It is translated as CASSLWRAGGYNEQFF. V gene TRBV7-2 combines with J gene TRBJ2-1, with 9 positions matching TRBD2. Germline assignment: CDR1 SGHTA and CDR2 FQGNSA. This CDR3 is built from 16 residues. V lost 2 bases, J lost 4 bases, and 6 bases stayed unmatched.